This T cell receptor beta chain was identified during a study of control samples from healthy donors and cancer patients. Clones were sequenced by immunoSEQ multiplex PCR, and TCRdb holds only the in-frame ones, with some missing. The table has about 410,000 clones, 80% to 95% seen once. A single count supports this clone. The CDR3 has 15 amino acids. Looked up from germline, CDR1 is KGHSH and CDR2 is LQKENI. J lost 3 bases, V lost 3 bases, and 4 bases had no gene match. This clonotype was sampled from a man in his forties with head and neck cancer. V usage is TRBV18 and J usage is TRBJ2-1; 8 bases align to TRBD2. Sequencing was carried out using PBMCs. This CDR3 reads CASSPGSGNYNEQFF. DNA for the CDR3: TGTGCCAGCTCACCGGGTAGCGGGAACTACAATGAGCAGTTCTTC. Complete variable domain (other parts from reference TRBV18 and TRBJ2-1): NAGVMQNPRHLVRRRGQEARLRCSPMKGHSHVYWYRQLPEEGLKFMVYLQKENIIDESGMPKERFSAEFPKEGPSILRIQQVVRGDSAAYFCASSPGSGNYNEQFFGPGTRLTVL.